This TCR beta chain was sequenced during a study of T cells after yellow fever vaccination. Study findings and constraints: Post-booster reappearance was seen for most primary-vaccination clones (around 97% CD4, roughly 88% CD8). The secondary response peaked faster, at day 5 versus 15, but was weaker.

The study made its TCR cDNA through 5'RACE template switching. That step introduced a universal primer site along with UMIs. TCRdb reanalysed the 5' RACE reads using MiXCR and keeps one entry per CDR3 protein. The repertoire consists of approximately 110,000 distinct CDR3 sequences, with 6.5% to 9% occurring once and the leading ten covering approximately 24%. The trim removed 2 bases at V and 5 bases at J, leaving 9 bases unmatched. CDR3 length: 16 amino acids. Germline CDR1 reads LGHNA; CDR2 reads YSLEER. This clonotype was detected many times. Its antigen is still unknown. The source is a man in his thirties or forties who received the YFV17D yellow fever vaccine. This chain joins TRBV4-3 and TRBJ2-5; the match to TRBD1 covers 9 bases. This sample comprised CD8+ T cells sorted from PBMCs, obtained 45 days after the yellow fever booster vaccination. The chain's CDR3 is CASSQTGTGIGETQYF. Here the CDR3 DNA reads TGCGCCAGCAGCCAAACCGGGACAGGGATTGGCGAGACCCAGTACTTC.